The 11 T cell receptor beta chains in this list originate from one sample, sequenced in a study of blood T cell repertoires in COVID-19. Here immunoSEQ multiplex PCR was the method, and the copy in TCRdb shows in-frame clones only, minus some. The table records some 140,000 clones, approximately 86% of them present only once. The specimen sequenced was peripheral blood. The source is a woman between 50 and 59 years old who had recovered from COVID-19.

This clone has only one observation. The V and J genes are TRBV5-1 and TRBJ2-3; TRBD2 matches 8 bases. The CDR3 contains 14 residues. Trimming cost V 5 bases and J 4 bases; bases outside gene matches: 6. Germline V lookup: CDR1 SGHRS, CDR2 YFSETQ. DNA of the CDR3: TGCGCCAGCAGATTAGCGGGGCAACCAGATACGCAGTATTTT. This encodes CASRLAGQPDTQYF.

This rearrangement joins TRBV5-6 to TRBJ2-7, with 9 bases aligning to TRBD1. V gave up 5 bases and J gave up 0 bases; unmatched junction bases: 6. Germline V gene sequence: CDR1 SGHDT, CDR2 YYEEEE. This CDR3 region has 15 residues. CDR3 nucleotides: TGTGCCAGCAGGGGGACAGGGAAGGGCTCCTACGAGCAGTACTTC. It encodes CASRGTGKGSYEQYF.

The J gene is TRBJ1-5, the V gene TRBV12-3 or TRBV12-4; D not resolved. Between the trimmed V and J ends, which lost 5 bases and 8 bases, there was a span of 10 bases. CDR3 length equals 12 residues. In DNA form, the CDR3 reads TGTGCCAGCAGTCTAGGACGGGAGCCCCAGCATTTT. Translating gives CASSLGREPQHF.

This chain joins TRBV6-6 and TRBJ2-7; the match to TRBD2 covers 8 bases. This CDR3 comprises 16 residues. CDR1 and CDR2 (germline): MNHNY, SVGAGI (reference sequence). V dropped 0 bases and J dropped 2; count of bases not matched to a gene: 6. CDR3 protein: CASSYSKAGGPYEQYF. CDR3 in DNA: TGTGCCAGCAGTTACTCGAAGGCGGGAGGACCCTACGAGCAGTACTTC.

The rearrangement uses TRBV9 and TRBJ1-5; D is undetermined. Trimming pared 2 bases from V and 5 bases from J, leaving 8 bases between. Germline CDR1 is SGDLS and CDR2 is YYNGEE. CDR3 size: 13 residues. CDR3 coding DNA: TGTGCCAGCAGCGTGAGCGTGGATCAGCCCCAGCATTTT. This encodes CASSVSVDQPQHF.

CDR3 protein: CASSMHPGQGYNSPLHF. The CDR3 DNA reads TGCGCCAGCAGCATGCACCCGGGACAAGGATATAATTCACCCCTCCACTTT. V is TRBV5-1 and J is TRBJ1-6; maybe TRBD1 (6 bases). Germline assignment: CDR1 SGHRS and CDR2 YFSETQ. V was clipped by 4 bases and J by 4 bases, with 18 bases between them. This CDR3 region has 17 residues.

The chain combines TRBV5-8 with TRBJ1-5, with 8 nucleotides matching TRBD1. V shed 0 bases, J shed 5 bases, and the junction held 10 bases outside the gene matches. Germline CDR1 and CDR2: SGHTS and YDEGEE. CDR3 size: 17 residues. CDR3 loop: CASSLGTGNGGYQPQHF. The CDR3 DNA sequence: TGTGCCAGCAGCTTGGGGACAGGGAACGGGGGCTATCAGCCCCAGCATTTT.

The chain couples TRBV9 to TRBJ2-2; 12 nucleotides match TRBD2. The CDR3 extends over 16 amino acids. Germline V CDR1 and CDR2: SGDLS, YYNGEE. V dropped 0 bases and J dropped 5; count of bases not matched to a gene: 2. CDR3 in DNA: TGTGCCAGCAGCGTAGGACTAGCGGGAGCAACCGGGGAGCTGTTTTTT. Protein: CASSVGLAGATGELFF.

This clone was observed a handful of times. The V and J genes are TRBV6-2 or TRBV6-3 and TRBJ1-1; 8 bases agree with TRBD1. The CDR3 is 13 amino acids. J lost 8 bases, V lost 2 bases, and 4 bases had no gene match. Germline-derived CDR1 and CDR2 are MNHEY and SVGEGT. The CDR3 reads CASSYRTGGEAFF. The CDR3 DNA is TGTGCCAGCAGTTACCGTACAGGGGGAGAAGCTTTCTTT.

The chain employs TRBV27 and TRBJ2-5; 8 nucleotides match TRBD1. The CDR3 covers 16 residues. The trim removed 0 bases at V and 3 bases at J, leaving 6 bases unmatched. Looked up from germline, CDR1 is MNHEY and CDR2 is SMNVEV (reference sequence). For the CDR3, the DNA is TGTGCCAGCAGTTTATCAACCCTGACAGGGGAAGAGACCCAGTACTTC. Translation gives CASSLSTLTGEETQYF.

The genes are TRBV2 and TRBJ2-7, with D hard to call. The germline gives CDR1 SNHLY, CDR2 FYNNEI. The germline V and J ends were trimmed by 5 bases and 4 bases, with 6 bases remaining between them. This CDR3 has 11 residues. The CDR3 protein is CASSPVYEQYF. The CDR3 DNA follows: TGTGCCAGCAGTCCGGTGTACGAGCAGTACTTC.